This TCR beta chain came from a study of identical twins. TCRdb passed the 5' RACE reads through MiXCR, listing each CDR3 protein once. The sample gives 310,000 or so distinct CDR3 sequences, roughly 8.6% of which show up once; 5.5% to 9% is in the top ten. This sample was also put to use in a study of yellow fever vaccine responses in identical twins.

This receptor was obtained from a woman aged 18 to 35 in good health. Input material: CD8+ T cells sorted from blood.

The CDR3 DNA follows: TGCAGCGTTGAAGAAGGCGACTATTTCAGCAATGAGCAGTTCTTC. Amino acids: CSVEEGDYFSNEQFF. The rearrangement uses TRBV29-1 and TRBJ2-1; the D gene is possibly TRBD2 (5 bases). Germline V gene sequence: CDR1 SQVTM, CDR2 ANQGSEA. The CDR3 consists of 15 residues. The V gene lost 0 bases and the J gene lost 6 bases, with 15 bases spanning the gap.